This T cell receptor (beta chain) derives from a study of blood T cell repertoires in COVID-19. Study-level background: T cells, B-cell-depleted T cells, or PBMCs supplied cDNA or gDNA.

Libraries were prepared by immunoSEQ multiplex PCR; TCRdb keeps only in-frame clonotypes and omits some of them. The sample comprises approximately 290,000 clones, around 90% of which are singletons, and around 4.4% rests with the top ten. Trimming removed 2 bases from V and 7 bases from J; junction bases left unmatched: 4. The CDR3 sequence is 15 residues long. CDR1 and CDR2 (germline): MDHEN, SYDVKM. The study recruited people aged about 18 to 95 years across around 24 US areas. This sequence originates from a woman between 18 and 30 years old with acute COVID-19. V usage is TRBV28 and J usage is TRBJ2-1; 11 bases are a match to TRBD2. Sequenced sample: PBMCs or T cells enriched from blood (not recorded which). The CDR3, as DNA: TGTGCCAGCAGTTTAATAGCGGGAGGGCTAAATGAGCAGTTCTTC. Its protein is CASSLIAGGLNEQFF.